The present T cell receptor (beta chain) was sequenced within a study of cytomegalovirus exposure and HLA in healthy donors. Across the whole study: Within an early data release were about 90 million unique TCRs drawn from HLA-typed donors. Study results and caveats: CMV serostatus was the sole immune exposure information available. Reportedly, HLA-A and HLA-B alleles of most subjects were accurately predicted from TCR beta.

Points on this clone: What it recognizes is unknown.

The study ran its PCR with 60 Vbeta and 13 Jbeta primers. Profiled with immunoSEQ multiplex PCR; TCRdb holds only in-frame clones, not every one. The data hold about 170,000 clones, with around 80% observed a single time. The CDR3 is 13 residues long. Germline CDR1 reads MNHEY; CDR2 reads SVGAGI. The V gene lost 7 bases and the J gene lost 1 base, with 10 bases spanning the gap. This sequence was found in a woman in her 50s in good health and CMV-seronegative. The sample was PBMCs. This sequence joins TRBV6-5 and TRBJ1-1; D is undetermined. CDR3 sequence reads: CASTPPGNTEAFF. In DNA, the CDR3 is TGTGCCAGCACCCCCCCGGGGAACACTGAAGCTTTCTTT.